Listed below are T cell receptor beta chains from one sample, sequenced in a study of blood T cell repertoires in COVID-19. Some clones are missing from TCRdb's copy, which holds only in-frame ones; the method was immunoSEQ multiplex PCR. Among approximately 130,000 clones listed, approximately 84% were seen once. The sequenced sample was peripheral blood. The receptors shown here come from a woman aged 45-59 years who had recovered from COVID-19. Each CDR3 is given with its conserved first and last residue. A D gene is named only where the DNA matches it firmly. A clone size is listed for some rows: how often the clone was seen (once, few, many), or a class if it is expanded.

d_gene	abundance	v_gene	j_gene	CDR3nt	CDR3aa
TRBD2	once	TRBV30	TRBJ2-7	TGTGCCTGGATGGGCGGGAGAAGCGAGCAGTACTTC	CAWMGGRSEQYF
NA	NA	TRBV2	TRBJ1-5	TGTGCCAGCAGGCTAGCAAATCAGCCCCAGCATTTT	CASRLANQPQHF
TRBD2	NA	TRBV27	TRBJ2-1	TGTGCCAGCGAACCAAGGAGGACTAGTACTTCCAATGAGCAGTTCTTC	CASEPRRTSTSNEQFF
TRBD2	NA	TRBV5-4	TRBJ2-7	TGTGCCAGCAGCTTAGGACTAGCGGGAGGCCCCTACGAGCAGTACTTC	CASSLGLAGGPYEQYF
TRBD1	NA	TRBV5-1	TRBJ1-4	TGCGCCAGCAGCTTGGACGGACAGGGAATTCAAGAAAAACTGTTTTTT	CASSLDGQGIQEKLFF
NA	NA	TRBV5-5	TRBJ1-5	TGTGCCAGCAGCTTGGACAGGGTGGAAGATCAGCCCCAGCATTTT	CASSLDRVEDQPQHF
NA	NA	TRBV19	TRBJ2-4	TGTGCCAGTAGCCTCGGGAGAAACATTCAGTACTTC	CASSLGRNIQYF
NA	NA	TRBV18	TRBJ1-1	TGTGCCAGCTCACCACAGGGCGGGGACACTGAAGCTTTCTTT	CASSPQGGDTEAFF
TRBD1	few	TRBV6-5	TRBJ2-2	TGTGCCAGCAGTTACACGGGGACAGGGAGAACCGGGGAGCTGTTTTTT	CASSYTGTGRTGELFF
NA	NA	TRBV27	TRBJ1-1	TGTGCCAGCAGTCAAACAGAAGCTTTCTTT	CASSQTEAFF
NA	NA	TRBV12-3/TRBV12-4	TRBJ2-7	TGTGCCAGCAGTTTACGCCTACCCTACGAGCAGTACTTC	CASSLRLPYEQYF
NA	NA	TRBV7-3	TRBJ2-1	TGTGCCAGCAGCTTAACTCCAACGTTGAGTGAGCAGTTCTTC	CASSLTPTLSEQFF
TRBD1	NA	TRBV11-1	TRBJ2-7	TGTGCCAGCAGCAGGGACAGCTACGAGCAGTACTTC	CASSRDSYEQYF
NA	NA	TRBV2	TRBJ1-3	TGTGCCAGCAGTGAAGGTTGGACAAACTACGGAAACACCATATATTTT	CASSEGWTNYGNTIYF
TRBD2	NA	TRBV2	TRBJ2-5	TGTGCCAGCAGGGCCTGGTGGGCTAGCGGGGAAGAGACCCAGTACTTC	CASRAWWASGEETQYF
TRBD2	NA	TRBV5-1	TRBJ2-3	TGCGCCAGCAGCCCGGAGGGAGCGGGGGGTACAGATACGCAGTATTTT	CASSPEGAGGTDTQYF
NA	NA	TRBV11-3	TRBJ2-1	TGTGCCAGCAGCTTACAAGTTCGGTTAGCTCCCCATGGGTCCTACAATGAGCAGTTCTTC	CASSLQVRLAPHGSYNEQFF